The table lists the clone carrying this T cell receptor beta chain with a count of one. The sample belongs to a study of blood T cell repertoires in COVID-19. Turning to the study itself: Donors in the United States, Italy and Spain gave samples during acute or convalescent COVID-19. PBMCs, B-cell-depleted T cells, or T cells were the source of the cDNA or gDNA that made up the material.

Source study methods: Counts of nucleated cells, estimated from reference gene primer amplification, were obtained. Generated by immunoSEQ multiplex PCR, the TCRdb table keeps only in-frame clones and is missing some. V, J and clone size are taken as reported in that table, and D and trimming were inferred from the DNA itself. This table has 100,000 or so clones, 65% to 85% appearing once. The sequence was collected from a man between 65 and 79 years old with active or convalescent COVID-19. The sample taken for sequencing was peripheral blood.

This chain's CDR3 is CASSLVGGSYEQYF. In DNA, the CDR3 is TGTGCCAGCAGCTTAGTGGGGGGCTCCTACGAGCAGTACTTC. The rearrangement links TRBV7-3 to TRBJ2-7; weak D call: TRBD2 (6 bases). The CDR3 runs to 14 residues. Per the germline V gene, CDR1 is SGHTA and CDR2 is FQGTGA. Trimming removed 2 bases at V and 0 bases at J, with 8 bases between.